A single sample gave rise to the 20 T cell receptor beta chains below, sequenced in a study of OX40 agonist ivuxolimab in advanced cancers. Assay used: immunoSEQ multiplex PCR; TCRdb lists only in-frame clones, some missing. The sample includes approximately 58,000 clones, approximately 90% seen only once; the top ten take roughly 0.45%. Sequencing used CD4+ or CD8+ T cells sorted from blood, obtained in a trial of the OX40 agonist ivuxolimab. The receptors stem from an adult with an advanced solid tumor such as melanoma, head and neck, liver or kidney cancer.

This chain connects TRBV19 to TRBJ2-7, with 15 bases identical to TRBD2. Germline V gives CDR1 LNHDA, CDR2 SQIVND (reference sequence). The CDR3 runs to 16 residues. V dropped 6 bases and J dropped 4; count of bases not matched to a gene: 7. For the CDR3, the DNA is TGTGCCAGTAGCGAAGGACTAGCGGGAGGGCCATACGAGCAGTACTTC. Translating it yields CASSEGLAGGPYEQYF.

The CDR3 DNA sequence: TGTGCCAGCAGCGAAAGGGTAGCGGAGACCCAGTACTTC. This gives the protein CASSERVAETQYF. The chain is built from TRBV5-6 and TRBJ2-5; maybe TRBD2 (5 bases). Trimming took 4 bases from V and 5 from J, leaving 12 bases between them. Germline V CDR1 and CDR2: SGHDT, YYEEEE. This CDR3 has 13 residues.

For the CDR3, the DNA is TGTGCCAGCAGCTTAGGCTCGGCAACTGGGGCCAACGTCCTGACTTTC. The encoded protein is CASSLGSATGANVLTF. The genes are TRBV7-6 and TRBJ2-6; D gene unclear. The V gene's germline CDR1 is SGHVS and CDR2 FNYEAQ. The CDR3 sequence is 16 residues long. Trimming shortened V by 1 base and J by 2 bases, and 9 bases separated the two germline ends.

The J gene is TRBJ1-3, the V gene TRBV9, with D uncertain. This CDR3 is built from 14 residues. Looked up from germline, CDR1 is SGDLS and CDR2 is YYNGEE. The germline V and J ends were trimmed by 3 bases and 2 bases, with 9 bases remaining between them. In DNA, the CDR3 is TGTGCCAGCAGCGAGACCGCTACTGGAAACACCATATATTTT. Translated: CASSETATGNTIYF.

This clone was counted only a few times. Other DNA sequences within the sample encode an identical CDR3. The chain combines TRBV18 with TRBJ2-7; 7 bases match TRBD2. The CDR3 contains 13 residues. Germline values: CDR1 KGHSH, CDR2 LQKENI. V shed 9 bases, J shed 2 bases, and the junction held 7 bases outside the gene matches. The CDR3, as DNA: TGTGCCAGTGGGATTGCGGGAGCCTACGAGCAGTACTTC. It is translated as CASGIAGAYEQYF.

The rearrangement uses TRBV7-2 and TRBJ2-5; D gene ambiguous. The J call is in doubt because the DNA end fits TRBJ2-7 better. Germline assignment: CDR1 SGHTA and CDR2 FQGNSA. This CDR3 spans 13 amino acids. The CDR3 is CASSKAHSYEQYF. In nucleotides, the CDR3 is TGTGCCAGCAGCAAAGCCCACTCCTACGAGCAGTACTTC.

J is TRBJ2-5 and V is TRBV19, with D unclear. CDR3 length: 12 residues. Looked up from germline, CDR1 is LNHDA and CDR2 is SQIVND (reference sequence). Trimming removed 6 bases from V and 5 bases from J, with 10 bases in between. CDR3 sequence: CASRTSEETQYF. CDR3 sequence (DNA): TGTGCCAGTAGGACGTCCGAGGAGACCCAGTACTTC.

The rearrangement links TRBV21-1 to TRBJ2-1; TRBD2 is the table's D call and was not checked against the DNA. TRBV21-1 is a pseudogene locus. The CDR3 is 17 amino acids. The CDR3 here is CASTGLAGETVDNEQFF. For the CDR3, the DNA is TGTGCCAGCACCGGACTAGCGGGAGAAACTGTCGACAATGAGCAGTTCTTC.

This clone appeared a few times. The V and J genes are TRBV19 and TRBJ1-1; TRBD1 matches at 7 bases. J gave up 6 bases and V 5 bases, and 3 bases lay outside the gene matches. Per germline, CDR1 LNHDA and CDR2 SQIVND (reference sequence). CDR3 size: 12 residues. The CDR3 spells CASSPGQAEAFF. CDR3 sequence (DNA): TGTGCCAGTAGTCCCGGACAGGCTGAAGCTTTCTTT.

The rearrangement links TRBV2 to TRBJ2-5; either TRBD1 or TRBD2 may supply D (5 bases each). The CDR3 is made up of 15 amino acids. V was pared by 3 bases and J by 5 bases, with 16 bases between. Germline V gene data show CDR1 as SNHLY and CDR2 as FYNNEI. CDR3: CASSDGGSFGETQYF. In DNA form, the CDR3 reads TGTGCCAGCAGTGATGGGGGTTCCTTTGGGGAGACCCAGTACTTC.

Here the CDR3 reads CASSLSRTLSNQPQHF. CDR3 DNA sequence: TGTGCCAGCAGCTTAAGCCGGACACTTAGCAATCAGCCCCAGCATTTT. V usage is TRBV7-8 and J usage is TRBJ1-5; D might be TRBD1 (5 bases). The CDR3 contains 16 residues. Trimming removed 2 bases at V and 0 bases at J, with 11 bases between. Germline V gives CDR1 SGHVS, CDR2 FQNEAQ.

In this sample, this clone turned up a few times. The V gene is TRBV18, the J gene TRBJ2-7; possibly TRBD2 for D (6 bases). V gave up 2 bases and J gave up 0 bases, with 11 bases separating them. Looked up from germline, CDR1 is KGHSH and CDR2 is LQKENI. This CDR3 spans 15 amino acids. CDR3 bases: TGTGCCAGCTCACCAGGGTTAGCGGACTCCTACGAGCAGTACTTC. This translates into CASSPGLADSYEQYF.

The rearrangement uses TRBV7-9 and TRBJ2-5; TRBD2 aligns across 7 bases. Germline-derived CDR1 and CDR2 are SEHNR and FQNEAQ (reference sequence). J gave up 0 bases and V 1 base, and 5 bases lay outside the gene matches. The CDR3 loop spans 16 amino acids. CDR3 nucleotide sequence: TGTGCCAGCAGCTTAGTTATCCTAGCGGACCAAGAGACCCAGTACTTC. Translated, it gives CASSLVILADQETQYF.

This clone was recorded a few times. V and J are TRBV27 and TRBJ1-1; D call uncertain. Germline CDR1 is MNHEY and CDR2 is SMNVEV (reference sequence). The CDR3 has 13 amino acids. Trimming took off 6 bases at V and 4 bases at J, with 12 bases between the two ends. The DNA for the CDR3 is TGTGCCAGCAGGGGTACCGGGTCCACTGAAGCTTTCTTT. It codes for CASRGTGSTEAFF.

This clone was seen a few times. The rearrangement uses TRBV14 and TRBJ2-7, with TRBD1 matching over 7 bases. Germline CDR1 is SGHDN and CDR2 is FVKESK. The CDR3 is 14 amino acids. V was pared by 5 bases and J by 2 bases, with 6 bases of the junction left unmatched. CDR3 nucleotides: TGTGCCAGCAGCTCTACAGGGGCTGCCTACGAGCAGTACTTC. Residues: CASSSTGAAYEQYF.

V is TRBV5-6 and J is TRBJ2-1; 7 bases are a match to TRBD2. CDR1 is SGHDT, CDR2 YYEEEE, per germline. V dropped 2 bases and J dropped 0; count of bases not matched to a gene: 5. The CDR3 consists of 16 residues. CDR3 in amino acids: CASSLAGQSSYNEQFF. DNA for the CDR3: TGTGCCAGCAGCTTAGCGGGGCAGAGCTCCTACAATGAGCAGTTCTTC.

V gene TRBV20-1 combines with J gene TRBJ2-1; D is uncertain. The CDR3 runs 11 residues. V gave up 3 bases and J gave up 10 bases, with 10 bases separating them. Germline V gives CDR1 DFQATT, CDR2 SNEGSKA (reference sequence). The CDR3 DNA reads as TGCAGTGCTAGCACGCTCCACGAGCAGTTCTTC. The encoded protein is CSASTLHEQFF.

The chain recombines TRBV7-2 with TRBJ1-2; no clear D gene. The CDR3 contains 13 residues. Looked up from germline, CDR1 is SGHTA and CDR2 is FQGNSA. Between the trimmed V and J ends, which lost 6 bases and 5 bases, there was a span of 13 bases. In DNA form, the CDR3 reads TGTGCCAGCAGTAGAGGGTCCCTATATGGCTACACCTTC. Protein product: CASSRGSLYGYTF.

The rearrangement uses TRBV5-1 and TRBJ2-3, with 7 bases identical to TRBD2. This CDR3 spans 15 amino acids. After removal of 6 bases from V and 0 bases from J, the junction contained 7 bases not matched to a gene. The germline V gene encodes CDR1 SGHRS and CDR2 YFSETQ. The CDR3 protein is CASKRDSTSTDTQYF. CDR3 in DNA: TGCGCCAGCAAGCGGGACTCAACTAGCACAGATACGCAGTATTTT.

V usage is TRBV5-1 and J usage is TRBJ2-3, with D possibly being TRBD1 (7 bases). Germline-derived CDR1 and CDR2 are SGHRS and YFSETQ. The V end lost 1 base, the J end lost 5 bases, and 11 bases lay between the germline ends. The CDR3 totals 14 residues. The CDR3 coding sequence is TGCGCCAGCAGCTTGAACAGGGGAGGAGATACGCAGTATTTT. Residues: CASSLNRGGDTQYF.